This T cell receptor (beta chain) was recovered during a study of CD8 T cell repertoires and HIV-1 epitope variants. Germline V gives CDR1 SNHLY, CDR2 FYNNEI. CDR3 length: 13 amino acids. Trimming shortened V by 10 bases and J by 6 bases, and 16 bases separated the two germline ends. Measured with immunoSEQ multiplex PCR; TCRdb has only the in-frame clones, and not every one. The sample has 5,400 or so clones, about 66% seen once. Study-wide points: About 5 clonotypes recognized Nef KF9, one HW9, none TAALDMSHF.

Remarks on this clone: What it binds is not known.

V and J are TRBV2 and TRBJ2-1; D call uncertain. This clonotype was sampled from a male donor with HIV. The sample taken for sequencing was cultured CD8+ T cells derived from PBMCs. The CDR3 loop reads CATGPLVGNEQFF. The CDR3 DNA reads TGTGCCACCGGGCCGCTAGTAGGCAATGAGCAGTTCTTC.